The 28 T cell receptor beta chains below all came from one sample that was sequenced in a study of neurological immune-mediated disorders. TCRdb independently ran MiXCR on the 5' RACE reads; one entry per CDR3 protein. The sample comprises 55,000 to 70,000 distinct CDR3 sequences, roughly 11% of which are singletons, and roughly 1.9% rests with the top ten. The specimen sequenced was PBMCs. The receptor source for this set is a man aged 60 to 69 in good health.

The chain joins TRBV10-3 to TRBJ1-1, with a weak D call TRBD1 (6 bases). The CDR3 runs to 14 residues. Trimming removed 8 bases from V and 0 bases from J, with 13 bases in between. Germline assignment: CDR1 ENHRY and CDR2 SYGVKD. The CDR3 here is CAIGGTIMNTEAFF. CDR3 DNA: TGTGCCATCGGCGGGACAATCATGAACACTGAAGCTTTCTTT.

This clonotype was observed many times. The genes are TRBV10-2 and TRBJ2-7; the match to TRBD2 covers 14 bases. CDR1 is WSHSY, CDR2 SAAADI, per germline. The CDR3 has 17 amino acids. With V trimmed by 4 bases and J by 0 bases, 5 bases remained unmatched. CDR3 sequence (DNA): TGCGCCAGCAGTGGGACTAGCGGGGGGACGATCTCCTACGAGCAGTACTTC. The encoded protein is CASSGTSGGTISYEQYF.

This clonotype has at least ten counts. The chain joins TRBV4-2 to TRBJ2-4, with D possibly matching TRBD2 (5 bases). The germline CDR1 and CDR2 sequences are LGHNA and YNFKEQ. The CDR3 loop spans 15 amino acids. Deletions cut 7 bases from V and 1 base from J, with 14 bases between. This CDR3 reads CASKSDSSAKNIQYF. The CDR3 DNA reads as TGTGCCAGCAAATCGGACTCAAGCGCCAAAAACATTCAGTACTTC.

This clonotype showed up many times. The chain carries TRBV7-2 and TRBJ2-7, with a weak D call TRBD1 (6 bases). CDR1 is SGHTA and CDR2 is FQGNSA in the germline V gene. The CDR3 is 14 amino acids. The V and J ends lost 5 bases and 2 bases respectively, with 13 bases between them. The CDR3 DNA is TGTGCCAGCAGCCTCCAGGGGCCTACCTACGAGCAGTACTTC. Protein: CASSLQGPTYEQYF.

The sample holds a few counts of this clonotype. CDR3 coding DNA: TGTGCCAGCAGCCCAAGCGGAGGTCGAAACACCATATATTTT. Encoded protein: CASSPSGGRNTIYF. This chain joins TRBV7-8 and TRBJ1-3; D not resolved. The V and J ends lost 5 bases and 5 bases respectively, with 13 bases between them. Germline lookup yields CDR1 SGHVS and CDR2 FQNEAQ. The CDR3 covers 14 residues.

This clonotype was recorded many times. The CDR3: CASSTGTLSNQPQHF. In DNA, the CDR3 is TGTGCCAGCAGCACCGGGACACTTAGCAATCAGCCCCAGCATTTT. The chain employs TRBV7-2 and TRBJ1-5; D perhaps matches TRBD1 (6 bases). The CDR3 is 15 amino acids. The V end lost 5 bases, the J end lost 0 bases, and 11 bases lay between the germline ends. Per the germline V gene, CDR1 is SGHTA and CDR2 is FQGNSA. Drawing the rest from reference TRBV7-2 and TRBJ1-5, the complete variable domain is GAGVSQSPSNKVTEKGKDVELRCDPISGHTALYWYRQSLGQGLEFLIYFQGNSAPDKSGLPSDRFSAERTGGSVSTLTIQRTQQEDSAVYLCASSTGTLSNQPQHFGDGTRLSIL.

This clonotype was found a few times. The J gene is TRBJ1-2, the V gene TRBV7-9; TRBD1 aligns across 8 bases. V gave up 3 bases and J gave up 5 bases; unmatched junction bases: 5. CDR3 length equals 14 residues. The germline V gene has CDR1 SEHNR and CDR2 FQNEAQ (reference sequence). The CDR3 DNA follows: TGTGCCAGCAGCTTGGGGACAGGAGAGTATGGCTACACCTTC. Translated, it gives CASSLGTGEYGYTF.

This clonotype was seen ten or more times. V is TRBV7-8 and J is TRBJ2-7, with D possibly matching TRBD2 (6 bases). This CDR3 contains 15 residues. The V end was cut by 2 bases, the J end by 5 bases, with 16 bases between. Germline V gives CDR1 SGHVS, CDR2 FQNEAQ. The CDR3 sequence is CASSLYATEGNEQYF. CDR3 in DNA: TGTGCCAGCAGCTTATACGCCACGGAGGGGAACGAGCAGTACTTC.

This clonotype was found many times. The J gene is TRBJ2-7, the V gene TRBV7-2; 7 nucleotides agree with TRBD1. The CDR3 spans 13 residues. The trim removed 3 bases at V and 7 bases at J, leaving 6 bases unmatched. CDR1 is SGHTA, CDR2 FQGNSA, per germline. CDR3 sequence: CASSFQGVGEQYF. The CDR3 DNA is TGTGCCAGCAGCTTCCAGGGGGTTGGGGAGCAGTACTTC.

This clonotype was detected many times. The chain joins TRBV20-1 to TRBJ2-3; TRBD1 aligns across 11 bases. Unmatched junction bases numbered 7, after V lost 5 bases and J lost 6 bases. CDR3 length equals 14 residues. Germline V gives CDR1 DFQATT, CDR2 SNEGSKA (reference sequence). CDR3 residues: CSASGTGGRDTQYF. Written as DNA, the CDR3 is TGCAGTGCTTCCGGGACAGGGGGTCGGGATACGCAGTATTTT.

This clonotype was picked up many times. CDR3 region: CASSAQRDSYEQYF. The CDR3 region has the DNA TGTGCCAGCAGCGCGCAGCGAGACTCCTACGAGCAGTACTTC. The V gene is TRBV9, the J gene TRBJ2-7, with D unresolved. Germline CDR1 is SGDLS and CDR2 is YYNGEE. The CDR3 spans 14 residues. V dropped 3 bases and J dropped 0 bases, with 10 bases sitting between them.

As to this clonotype: Relative to the germline gene, one junction end is altered; a read error may explain this. CDR3 sequence reads: CASSGGQCSTGEPFF. CDR3 coding DNA: TGCGCCAGCAGCGGGGGACAGTGTTCCACCGGGGAGCCGTTTTTT. The chain has TRBV4-3 and TRBJ2-2; 7 bases are a match to TRBD1. The CDR3 loop spans 15 amino acids. Germline CDR1 reads LGHNA; CDR2 reads YSLEER.

As concerns this clonotype: Being one base from a much bigger clone, this may be a read error. The genes are TRBV12-3 or TRBV12-4 and TRBJ1-5; TRBD1 matches 7 bases. The J segment lost 5 bases and the V segment lost 10 bases, leaving 17 bases of the junction unmatched. The CDR3 is made up of 16 amino acids. The CDR3 DNA reads TGTGCCATCAGCCCTGGGACAGCCGGGTCTTATCAGCCCCAGCATTTT. Its translation is CAISPGTAGSYQPQHF.

At least ten counts were recorded for this clonotype. The gene calls are TRBV5-6 and TRBJ2-6, with D possibly matching TRBD1 (5 bases). The germline V gene has CDR1 SGHDT and CDR2 YYEEEE. Trimming shortened V by 2 bases and J by 2 bases, and 8 bases separated the two germline ends. The CDR3 loop spans 15 amino acids. As DNA, the CDR3 is TGTGCCAGCAGCTTCTTGGGGCCTGGGGCCAACGTCCTGACTTTC. This codes for CASSFLGPGANVLTF.

This clonotype showed up many times. V gene TRBV7-2 combines with J gene TRBJ1-6; 8 nucleotides line up with TRBD1. Germline CDR1 reads SGHTA; CDR2 reads FQGNSA. J was trimmed by 12 bases and V by 4 bases; bases with no gene match: 11. CDR3 length: 15 residues. The CDR3 DNA sequence: TGTGCCAGCAGCTCTCACACAGGGGGTTATGGACCCCTCCACTTT. Translated: CASSSHTGGYGPLHF. The full variable domain, in which reference TRBV7-2 and TRBJ1-6 provide the parts outside the CDR3, is GAGVSQSPSNKVTEKGKDVELRCDPISGHTALYWYRQSLGQGLEFLIYFQGNSAPDKSGLPSDRFSAERTGGSVSTLTIQRTQQEDSAVYLCASSSHTGGYGPLHFGNGTRLTVT.

This clonotype was detected ten times or more. The V gene is TRBV20-1, the J gene TRBJ1-1; D gene uncertain. The CDR3 extends over 15 amino acids. Trimming removed 3 bases from V and 3 bases from J, with 17 bases in between. Per the germline V gene, CDR1 is DFQATT and CDR2 is SNEGSKA (reference sequence). The CDR3 region has the DNA TGCAGTGCTAGTATTGTGCGGACGTCGGACACTGAAGCTTTCTTT. Translation: CSASIVRTSDTEAFF.

This clonotype was observed many times. The gene calls are TRBV10-2 and TRBJ1-5; no reliable D call. CDR3 length: 14 residues. Trimming took off 4 bases at V and 2 bases at J, with 9 bases between the two ends. CDR1 is WSHSY, CDR2 SAAADI, per germline. As DNA, the CDR3 is TGCGCCAGCAGTGGTATCGGTGGCAATCAGCCCCAGCATTTT. This sequence encodes CASSGIGGNQPQHF.

This clonotype was seen repeatedly, ten times or more. The chain is built from TRBV20-1 and TRBJ1-1; weak D call: TRBD1 (5 bases). Trimming removed 3 bases from V and 2 bases from J, with 13 bases in between. This CDR3 is built from 14 residues. Germline V CDR1 and CDR2: DFQATT, SNEGSKA (reference sequence). DNA of the CDR3: TGCAGTGCTAGGGACCCGGGACGCAACACTGAAGCTTTCTTT. It encodes CSARDPGRNTEAFF.

This clonotype was picked up many times. This rearrangement joins TRBV6-5 to TRBJ2-3; D remains ambiguous. Trimming removed 2 bases at V and 2 bases at J, with 14 bases between. CDR3 size: 16 residues. In germline, CDR1 is MNHEY, CDR2 SVGAGI. The CDR3 bases are TGTGCCAGCAGTTACGCCGGGCGTGATACCACAGATACGCAGTATTTT. Protein product: CASSYAGRDTTDTQYF.

This clonotype was picked up many times. This chain uses TRBV5-1 with TRBJ2-7; TRBD1 is a possible D gene (5 bases). CDR1 is SGHRS, CDR2 YFSETQ, per germline. The CDR3 is 15 amino acids. Trimming removed 5 bases at V and 0 bases at J, with 15 bases between. This chain's CDR3 is CASRQEDVSSYEQYF. CDR3 coding DNA: TGCGCCAGCAGACAGGAAGACGTGAGCTCCTACGAGCAGTACTTC.

This clonotype appeared many times. The chain couples TRBV27 to TRBJ1-1, with D possibly TRBD1 on 5 matching bases. The CDR3 runs to 18 residues. The V and J ends lost 1 base and 3 bases respectively, with 21 bases between them. Germline V gives CDR1 MNHEY, CDR2 SMNVEV (reference sequence). CDR3 sequence (DNA): TGTGCCAGCAGTTTATATGCGGTGGCACAGTGGGGGGACACTGAAGCTTTCTTT. This codes for CASSLYAVAQWGDTEAFF.

This clonotype was recorded many times. The genes are TRBV5-6 and TRBJ1-1; no firm D call. Deletions cut 4 bases from V and 0 bases from J, with 19 bases between. The CDR3 is made up of 17 amino acids. Germline lookup yields CDR1 SGHDT and CDR2 YYEEEE. CDR3 in DNA: TGTGCCAGCAGCCAGCACCCGGGAGGCAGAATGAACACTGAAGCTTTCTTT. Residues: CASSQHPGGRMNTEAFF.

This clonotype showed up many times. The gene calls are TRBV2 and TRBJ2-2; perhaps D is TRBD1 or TRBD2 (5 bases each). CDR3 length: 14 amino acids. The germline V and J ends were trimmed by 2 bases and 6 bases, with 10 bases remaining between them. The V gene's germline CDR1 is SNHLY and CDR2 FYNNEI. The CDR3 is CASSETGRAGELFF. CDR3 bases: TGTGCCAGCAGTGAAACGGGACGTGCCGGGGAGCTGTTTTTT.

This clonotype was detected ten times or more. This chain uses TRBV29-1 with TRBJ1-3; 7 bases agree with TRBD1. The CDR3 contains 14 residues. V gave up 7 bases and J gave up 3 bases; unmatched junction bases: 9. Germline V CDR1 and CDR2: SQVTM, ANQGSEA. The CDR3 loop reads CSAAGTASGNTIYF. The CDR3 DNA reads as TGCAGCGCCGCCGGGACAGCCAGTGGAAACACCATATATTTT.

In this sample, this clonotype turned up many times. The V call is TRBV20-1, the J call TRBJ2-7, with TRBD1 matching 9 bases. CDR1 and CDR2 (germline): DFQATT, SNEGSKA (reference sequence). The CDR3 totals 13 residues. Trimming removed 6 bases from V and 3 bases from J; junction bases left unmatched: 6. The CDR3: CSARDREGYEQYF. The CDR3 DNA is TGCAGTGCCAGGGACAGGGAAGGCTACGAGCAGTACTTC.

The table lists this clonotype with many counts. V gene TRBV5-1 combines with J gene TRBJ2-3, with D maybe TRBD1 (5 bases). V was clipped by 1 base and J by 5 bases, with 14 bases between them. The CDR3 extends over 15 amino acids. Germline V gene sequence: CDR1 SGHRS, CDR2 YFSETQ. CDR3: CASSLFGQGKDTQYF. The CDR3, as DNA: TGCGCCAGCAGCTTGTTCGGTCAGGGAAAAGATACGCAGTATTTT.

This clonotype was seen repeatedly, ten times or more. This chain links TRBV9 with TRBJ2-2; 7 bases fit TRBD1. The CDR3 loop spans 12 amino acids. Looked up from germline, CDR1 is SGDLS and CDR2 is YYNGEE. Trimming at V came to 9 bases and at J to 3 bases, leaving 2 bases not matched to a gene. CDR3 in amino acids: CATGTDTGELFF. The CDR3 DNA reads TGTGCCACGGGGACAGACACCGGGGAGCTGTTTTTT.

This clonotype has ten or more counts. This chain connects TRBV7-2 to TRBJ2-5; the D gene could be TRBD1 or TRBD2 (5 bases each). Deletions cut 4 bases from V and 5 bases from J, with 14 bases between. The CDR3 totals 14 residues. Germline V gene data show CDR1 as SGHTA and CDR2 as FQGNSA. The CDR3 loop reads CASSSSPGRETQYF. The CDR3 bases are TGTGCCAGCAGCTCCAGCCCGGGGCGGGAGACCCAGTACTTC. Looking up the rest from reference TRBV7-2 and TRBJ2-5 gives the full variable domain: GAGVSQSPSNKVTEKGKDVELRCDPISGHTALYWYRQSLGQGLEFLIYFQGNSAPDKSGLPSDRFSAERTGGSVSTLTIQRTQQEDSAVYLCASSSSPGRETQYFGPGTRLLVL.